This is a list of T cell receptor beta chains from one sample in a study of CD8+ T cells in alopecia areata. Clones were sequenced by immunoSEQ multiplex PCR, and TCRdb holds only the in-frame ones, with some missing. The sample holds fewer than 350,000 clones, roughly 64% seen once. Specimen: CD4+ T cells sorted from blood, collected at week 24, from a patient treated with tofacitinib. The receptor set was obtained from a human donor with alopecia areata. CDR3s include the opening cysteine and the closing phenylalanine or tryptophan. The D gene is left open where the match is weak. Clone sizes are given selectively: once, few, many, or a class where the clone is expanded.

V: TRBV9; D: TRBD2; length: 16; size: -; J: TRBJ2-1; CDR3: CASTSGLAATYNEQFF; DNA: TGTGCCAGCACGTCGGGACTAGCTGCAACCTACAATGAGCAGTTCTTC
V: TRBV5-4; D: -; length: 12; size: once; J: TRBJ2-5; CDR3: CASSLVGETQYF; DNA: TGTGCCAGCAGCTTGGTCGGGGAGACCCAGTACTTC
V: TRBV9; D: -; length: 18; size: -; J: TRBJ1-3; CDR3: CASSVAGGDGVSGNTIYF; DNA: TGTGCCAGCAGCGTCGCGGGGGGAGACGGGGTCTCTGGAAACACCATATATTTT
V: TRBV5-1; D: -; length: 15; size: -; J: TRBJ2-7; CDR3: CASSLRASLAPEQYF; DNA: TGCGCCAGCAGCTTGCGGGCGTCCCTCGCCCCCGAGCAGTACTTC
V: TRBV5-1; D: TRBD1; length: 15; size: -; J: TRBJ2-5; CDR3: CASSLGDRAQETQYF; DNA: TGCGCCAGCAGCTTGGGGGACAGGGCACAAGAGACCCAGTACTTC
V: TRBV7-9; D: -; length: 12; size: -; J: TRBJ2-7; CDR3: CASSSGPYEQYF; DNA: TGTGCCAGCAGCTCTGGGCCCTACGAGCAGTACTTC
V: TRBV6-5; D: -; length: 15; size: -; J: TRBJ2-7; CDR3: CASSYESRNSYEQYF; DNA: TGTGCCAGCAGTTACGAATCCAGGAACTCCTACGAGCAGTACTTC
V: TRBV27; D: -; length: 14; size: -; J: TRBJ1-2; CDR3: CASRAMGEDDGYTF; DNA: TGTGCCAGCAGGGCGATGGGGGAGGATGATGGCTACACCTTC
V: TRBV29-1; D: -; length: 15; size: -; J: TRBJ2-7; CDR3: CSVSSPGGHSYEQYF; DNA: TGCAGCGTTTCTTCGCCTGGAGGGCACTCCTACGAGCAGTACTTC
V: TRBV9; D: -; length: 13; size: -; J: TRBJ2-5; CDR3: CASSVGGQETQYF; DNA: TGTGCCAGCAGCGTAGGAGGGCAAGAGACCCAGTACTTC
V: TRBV7-9; D: TRBD1; length: 14; size: once; J: TRBJ2-1; CDR3: CATPTGVGYNEQFF; DNA: TGTGCCACGCCGACAGGGGTCGGGTACAATGAGCAGTTCTTC
V: TRBV5-4; D: -; length: 14; size: -; J: TRBJ2-5; CDR3: CASTPRGNQETQYF; DNA: TGTGCCAGCACCCCTAGGGGAAACCAAGAGACCCAGTACTTC
V: TRBV27; D: -; length: 15; size: -; J: TRBJ1-2; CDR3: CASSSPGQGRYGYTF; DNA: TGTGCCAGCAGTTCTCCAGGCCAGGGGAGATATGGCTACACCTTC
V: TRBV19; D: -; length: 14; size: -; J: TRBJ1-2; CDR3: CASSDTGTNYGYTF; DNA: TGTGCCAGTAGTGACACAGGGACCAACTATGGCTACACCTTC
V: TRBV5-1; D: -; length: 15; size: few; J: TRBJ2-5; CDR3: CASIRMTGMRETQYF; DNA: TGCGCCAGCATACGGATGACAGGAATGAGGGAGACCCAGTACTTC
V: TRBV4-1; D: TRBD2; length: 14; size: -; J: TRBJ2-1; CDR3: CASSQVAGDNEQFF; DNA: TGCGCCAGCAGCCAAGTAGCGGGCGACAATGAGCAGTTCTTC
V: TRBV30; D: -; length: 16; size: -; J: TRBJ2-7; CDR3: CAWSPRPAGISYEQYF; DNA: TGTGCCTGGAGTCCCCGGCCGGCAGGGATTTCCTACGAGCAGTACTTC
V: TRBV7-2; D: -; length: 16; size: -; J: TRBJ2-7; CDR3: CASSLSSRPKTYEQYF; DNA: TGTGCCAGCAGCTTATCCTCTAGACCTAAGACCTACGAGCAGTACTTC
V: TRBV18; D: TRBD1; length: 14; size: few; J: TRBJ1-1; CDR3: CASSPPTGSLEAFF; DNA: TGTGCCAGCTCACCACCGACAGGGTCGCTTGAAGCTTTCTTT
V: TRBV7-2; D: -; length: 14; size: -; J: TRBJ2-3; CDR3: CASSPRASTDTQYF; DNA: TGTGCCAGCAGCCCGCGGGCCAGCACAGATACGCAGTATTTT
V: TRBV30; D: -; length: 17; size: -; J: TRBJ2-6; CDR3: CAWSRGGLRDGANVLTF; DNA: TGTGCCTGGAGTCGAGGGGGACTCCGGGATGGGGCCAACGTCCTGACTTTC
V: TRBV4-1; D: -; length: 17; size: -; J: TRBJ1-6; CDR3: CASSHGPRDPGGSPLHF; DNA: TGCGCCAGCAGCCACGGACCCAGAGACCCAGGCGGTTCACCCCTCCACTTT
V: TRBV15; D: -; length: 17; size: few; J: TRBJ2-6; CDR3: CATSRERVTSGANVLTF; DNA: TGTGCCACCAGCAGAGAGCGGGTTACCTCTGGGGCCAACGTCCTGACTTTC
V: TRBV7-2; D: -; length: 13; size: few; J: TRBJ1-2; CDR3: CASSLSGLGGYTF; DNA: TGTGCCAGCAGCTTATCTGGTCTAGGTGGCTACACCTTC
V: TRBV27; D: -; length: 15; size: -; J: TRBJ2-2; CDR3: CASRRDAANTGELFF; DNA: TGTGCCAGCAGAAGGGACGCAGCGAACACCGGGGAGCTGTTTTTT
V: TRBV7-9; D: -; length: 14; size: few; J: TRBJ1-1; CDR3: CASSFYGRDTEAFF; DNA: TGTGCCAGCAGCTTCTACGGGAGGGACACTGAAGCTTTCTTT
V: TRBV30; D: -; length: 12; size: once; J: TRBJ2-7; CDR3: CAWSGGGHEQYF; DNA: TGTGCCTGGAGTGGCGGGGGCCACGAGCAGTACTTC
V: TRBV19; D: -; length: 14; size: -; J: TRBJ1-5; CDR3: CASRPMGGDQPQHF; DNA: TGTGCCAGTAGGCCGATGGGGGGCGATCAGCCCCAGCATTTT
V: TRBV23-1; D: -; length: 16; size: -; J: TRBJ2-2; CDR3: CASRRTGTQNTGELFF; DNA: TGCGCCAGCAGAAGGACCGGGACTCAGAACACCGGGGAGCTGTTTTTT
V: TRBV20-1; D: -; length: 11; size: -; J: TRBJ2-3; CDR3: CSAMSTDTQYF; DNA: TGCAGTGCCATGAGCACAGATACGCAGTATTTT
V: TRBV7-2; D: TRBD2; length: 14; size: -; J: TRBJ2-1; CDR3: CASLHGGSQNEQFF; DNA: TGTGCCAGCCTCCACGGGGGGAGTCAGAATGAGCAGTTCTTC
V: TRBV11-2; D: TRBD2; length: 17; size: -; J: TRBJ2-3; CDR3: CASSLRTTSGGTDTQYF; DNA: TGTGCCAGCAGCTTACGAACGACTAGCGGGGGAACAGATACGCAGTATTTT
V: TRBV14; D: -; length: 15; size: -; J: TRBJ1-1; CDR3: CASSPLTGAYTEAFF; DNA: TGTGCCAGCAGCCCATTGACAGGAGCCTACACTGAAGCTTTCTTT
V: TRBV29-1; D: -; length: 11; size: -; J: TRBJ1-2; CDR3: CSVEGAKGYTF; DNA: TGCAGCGTTGAAGGAGCGAAAGGCTACACCTTC
V: TRBV25-1; D: TRBD1; length: 17; size: -; J: TRBJ1-4; CDR3: CASSESRMDRGREKLFF; DNA: TGTGCCAGCAGTGAATCCCGAATGGACAGGGGTCGAGAAAAACTGTTTTTT
V: TRBV7-3; D: -; length: 12; size: few; J: TRBJ2-3; CDR3: CASRLGSDTQYF; DNA: TGTGCCAGCAGATTAGGGTCGGATACGCAGTATTTT
V: TRBV29-1; D: -; length: 11; size: -; J: TRBJ2-7; CDR3: CSVLTEYEQYF; DNA: TGCAGCGTTCTGACAGAGTACGAGCAGTACTTC
V: TRBV2; D: TRBD2; length: 16; size: few; J: TRBJ2-3; CDR3: CASSPASGGLVDTQYF; DNA: TGTGCCAGCAGTCCTGCTAGCGGGGGTTTGGTGGATACGCAGTATTTT
V: TRBV7-2; D: -; length: 15; size: few; J: TRBJ1-4; CDR3: CASSLARGLEEKLFF; DNA: TGTGCCAGCAGCTTAGCGCGAGGGCTGGAGGAAAAACTGTTTTTT
V: TRBV6-1; D: TRBD2; length: 15; size: -; J: TRBJ2-2; CDR3: CASNPSGANTGELFF; DNA: TGTGCCAGCAACCCGAGCGGGGCGAACACCGGGGAGCTGTTTTTT
V: TRBV4-2; D: -; length: 20; size: few; J: TRBJ1-1; CDR3: CASSPSQSAATGQGNTEAFF; DNA: TGTGCCAGCAGCCCGTCTCAGTCGGCCGCTACGGGACAAGGGAACACTGAAGCTTTCTTT
V: TRBV15; D: -; length: 13; size: -; J: TRBJ1-1; CDR3: CATSRVGGTEAFF; DNA: TGTGCCACCAGCAGAGTGGGGGGTACTGAAGCTTTCTTT
V: TRBV7-9; D: -; length: 14; size: -; J: TRBJ1-1; CDR3: CASSPGLLNTEAFF; DNA: TGTGCCAGCAGCCCGGGACTGTTGAACACTGAAGCTTTCTTT
V: TRBV15; D: -; length: 14; size: -; J: TRBJ2-2; CDR3: CAASRTPLLGELFF; DNA: TGTGCCGCCAGCAGGACACCACTCCTCGGGGAGCTGTTTTTT
V: TRBV27; D: -; length: 13; size: once; J: TRBJ1-1; CDR3: CASSYSLGTEAFF; DNA: TGTGCCAGCAGTTACTCCTTGGGGACTGAAGCTTTCTTT